This T cell receptor beta chain was identified during a study of blood T cell repertoires in COVID-19. Study background: Samples representing acute and convalescent COVID-19 were sourced from the United States, Italy and Spain.

Everyone who took part was roughly 18 to 89 years old, and they came from about two dozen US areas. In the authors' methods: Reference gene primer amplification in the assay estimated nucleated cell counts. Profiled with immunoSEQ multiplex PCR; TCRdb holds only in-frame clones, not every one. The V and J calls and clone size come from that table; D and trimming were worked out from the DNA. The sample includes 220,000 or so clones, around 88% of them seen just once. The CDR3 covers 13 residues. Germline values: CDR1 SGHNT, CDR2 YENEEA. V lost 3 bases to trimming and J lost 9 bases, with 14 bases between them.

Material: PBMCs or T cells enriched from blood (not recorded which). This TCR came from a woman in her fifties or sixties who had recovered from COVID-19. The chain joins TRBV11-3 to TRBJ1-1; the D gene is possibly TRBD1 (6 bases). CDR3 in DNA: TGTGCCAGCAGCTTTGTAGGGGGACCCCAAGCTTTCTTT. Its protein is CASSFVGGPQAFF.